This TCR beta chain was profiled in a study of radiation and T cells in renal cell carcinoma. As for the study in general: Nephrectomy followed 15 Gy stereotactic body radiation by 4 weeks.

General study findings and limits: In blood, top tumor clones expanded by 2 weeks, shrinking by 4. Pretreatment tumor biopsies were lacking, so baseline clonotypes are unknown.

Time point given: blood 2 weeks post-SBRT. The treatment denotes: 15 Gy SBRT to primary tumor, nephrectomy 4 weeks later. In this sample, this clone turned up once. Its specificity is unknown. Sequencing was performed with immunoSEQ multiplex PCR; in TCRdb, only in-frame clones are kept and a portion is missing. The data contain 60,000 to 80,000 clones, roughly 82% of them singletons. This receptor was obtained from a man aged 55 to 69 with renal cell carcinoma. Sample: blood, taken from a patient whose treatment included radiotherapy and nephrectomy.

The CDR3: CASSFPPGGGRSYEQYF. The CDR3 nucleotides are TGTGCCAGCAGTTTCCCACCAGGGGGCGGTCGTTCCTACGAGCAGTACTTC. The chain is built from TRBV28 and TRBJ2-7; TRBD1 matches at 8 bases. Trimming took 3 bases from V and 1 from J; bases not matched to a gene: 11. The CDR3 contains 17 residues. Germline CDR1 is MDHEN and CDR2 is SYDVKM.